Listed below are T cell receptor beta chains from one sample, sequenced in a study of vaccination effects on CD4 cells after COVID-19. Using immunoSEQ multiplex PCR, the repertoire was profiled, and TCRdb retains in-frame clones only, with some absent. The sample includes about 79,000 clones, roughly 72% of them seen just once. For these receptors, no antigen is known. Sequenced here: CD4+ T cells from PBMCs cultured with HCoV-229E spike peptides, sampled before COVID-19 vaccination. Every receptor here comes from a human donor who received a COVID-19 vaccine. CDR3s include the opening cysteine and the closing phenylalanine or tryptophan. A D gene is named only where the DNA matches it firmly.

TGTGCCAGCTCACCGCTAGCCTCCGGGGCGAGGACTGAAGCTTTCTTT | CASSPLASGARTEAFF | TRBV18 | - | TRBJ1-1
TGTGCCAGCAGCCAAGATTTACTATTAGCTGGGAGGGGAAACACCATATATTTT | CASSQDLLLAGRGNTIYF | TRBV3-1/TRBV3-2 | - | TRBJ1-3
TGCGCCAGCAGCTTCCAGGGGGCTGACTATGGCTACACCTTC | CASSFQGADYGYTF | TRBV5-1 | TRBD1 | TRBJ1-2
TGTGCCAGCAGCGTATCCGGCGTCGACGGCCCTGGAAACACCATATATTTT | CASSVSGVDGPGNTIYF | TRBV9 | - | TRBJ1-3
TGTGCCACCGAGACAGTAACCCCGTGGGGATTTACCTACAATGAGCAGTTCTTC | CATETVTPWGFTYNEQFF | TRBV28 | - | TRBJ2-1
TGTGCCAGCAGCCGGGGGAGTTCTGGGGCCAACGTCCTGACTTTC | CASSRGSSGANVLTF | TRBV3-1/TRBV3-2 | - | TRBJ2-6
TGTGCCAGCACCCTAAGCTCCGTTTCCCTCCGCGATACGCAGTATTTT | CASTLSSVSLRDTQYF | TRBV3-1/TRBV3-2 | - | TRBJ2-3
TGTGCCTGGACAGCCCAAATGAACGGCTACACCTTC | CAWTAQMNGYTF | TRBV30 | - | TRBJ1-2
TGTGCCAGCAGCCTTACAGCCTCGGACAGGGGGTATCGTCCGCAAGAGACCCAGTACTTC | CASSLTASDRGYRPQETQYF | TRBV14 | TRBD1 | TRBJ2-5
TGTGCCAGCAAAGGACAGGGGAACACTGAAGCTTTCTTT | CASKGQGNTEAFF | TRBV11-3 | TRBD1 | TRBJ1-1
TGTGCCAGTAGTTTAGGACAGGTTCAAGATACGCAGTATTTT | CASSLGQVQDTQYF | TRBV19 | TRBD1 | TRBJ2-3
TGTGCCAGCACCAGAACCGGGGGGGCAGGCACAGATACGCAGTATTTT | CASTRTGGAGTDTQYF | TRBV2 | TRBD2 | TRBJ2-3